What follows are 29 T cell receptor beta chains derived from one specimen sequenced in a study of blood T cell repertoires in COVID-19. Sequenced by immunoSEQ multiplex PCR; TCRdb stores in-frame clones only, minus some. Of 280,000 or so clones listed, roughly 88% are singletons. The sequenced sample consisted of PBMCs or T cells enriched from blood (not recorded which). Receptors were obtained from a man younger than 40 who had recovered from COVID-19.

The chain is built from TRBV30 and TRBJ1-5; D is undetermined. CDR3 length equals 13 residues. Germline V lookup: CDR1 GTSNPN, CDR2 SVGIG (reference sequence). Trimming removed 0 bases from V and 4 bases from J, with 7 bases in between. CDR3 loop: CAWSVDGNQPQHF. As DNA, the CDR3 is TGTGCCTGGAGTGTAGACGGGAATCAGCCCCAGCATTTT.

V and J are TRBV5-5 and TRBJ2-3; 7 nucleotides align to TRBD2. CDR1 is SGHKS and CDR2 is YYEKEE in the germline V gene (reference sequence). V was pared by 7 bases and J by 0 bases, with 5 bases of the junction left unmatched. The length of the CDR3 is 14 residues. Here the CDR3 DNA reads TGTGCCAGCTATCAGACTAGCAGCACAGATACGCAGTATTTT. Its protein product is CASYQTSSTDTQYF.

This clone was recorded only once. The J gene is TRBJ1-1, the V gene TRBV12-1; TRBD1, as called in the table, went unchecked against the DNA. TRBV12-1 is described as a pseudogene. This CDR3 has 14 amino acids. CDR3 loop: CASSFGQGWPEAFF. The CDR3, as DNA: TGTGCCAGCAGCTTTGGGCAGGGTTGGCCTGAAGCTTTCTTT.

This clone came up once. As DNA, the CDR3 is TGCGCCAGCAGCCCCGGGGGGGACACTGAAGCTTTCTTT. Translation gives CASSPGGDTEAFF. This chain joins TRBV5-1 and TRBJ1-1, with D possibly being TRBD1 (5 bases). V gave up 4 bases and J gave up 3 bases, with 10 bases separating them. Germline CDR1 reads SGHRS; CDR2 reads YFSETQ. The CDR3 consists of 13 residues.

The chain uses TRBV2 and TRBJ1-4; 7 nucleotides align to TRBD1. The V and J ends lost 8 bases and 8 bases, in that order; junction bases with no gene match: 5. CDR1 is SNHLY and CDR2 is FYNNEI in the germline V gene. This CDR3 contains 12 residues. The CDR3 region is CASRQGGEKLFF. The CDR3, as DNA: TGTGCCAGCCGACAGGGTGGGGAAAAACTGTTTTTT.

V usage is TRBV20-1 and J usage is TRBJ1-4; TRBD1 might be the D (5 bases). Germline V gives CDR1 DFQATT, CDR2 SNEGSKA (reference sequence). The CDR3 covers 14 residues. Trimming cost V 3 bases and J 4 bases, with 12 bases left between them. CDR3 nucleotide sequence: TGCAGTGCTAGTCAGGGAGGCGATAATGAAAAACTGTTTTTT. It codes for CSASQGGDNEKLFF.

About this clone: A read error may account for a junction end that differs from germline. The V and J genes are TRBV6-5 and TRBJ2-7, with D unresolved. Germline loops: CDR1 MNHEY, CDR2 SVGAGI. The CDR3 runs 15 residues. In nucleotides, the CDR3 is TGTGCCAGCAGTCGTGGTCTAGTACCCTCCTCCGAGCAGTACTTC. As protein: CASSRGLVPSSEQYF.

The chain uses TRBV30 and TRBJ1-2; a weak D match, TRBD1 (6 bases). The CDR3 is made up of 17 amino acids. The germline V gene has CDR1 GTSNPN and CDR2 SVGIG (reference sequence). V was clipped by 2 bases and J by 0 bases, with 19 bases between them. The CDR3 coding sequence is TGTGCCTGGAGTTTATCAAAAATCGGGACACCTAACTATGGCTACACCTTC. Its protein is CAWSLSKIGTPNYGYTF.

The chain carries TRBV11-2 and TRBJ2-2; no firm D call. The CDR3 loop spans 13 amino acids. In germline, CDR1 is SGHAT, CDR2 FQNNGV. The ends were cut back, 1 base at V and 6 bases at J, with 6 bases in the middle. This CDR3 is CASSLVVAGELFF. CDR3 in DNA: TGTGCCAGCAGCTTAGTAGTGGCCGGGGAGCTGTTTTTT.

The chain employs TRBV3-1 (or the pseudogene TRBV3-2) and TRBJ2-7; 8 bases align to TRBD1. Losses at the gene ends were 3 bases for V and 2 bases for J; bases not matched to a gene: 6. This CDR3 is 15 amino acids long. Germline lookup yields CDR1 LGHDT and CDR2 YNNKEL (reference sequence). The CDR3 reads CASSHRDRPTYEQYF. CDR3 in DNA: TGTGCCAGCAGCCACCGGGACAGGCCGACCTACGAGCAGTACTTC.

The rearrangement uses TRBV4-1 and TRBJ1-6, with a weak D call TRBD1 (6 bases). Germline CDR1 reads MGHRA; CDR2 reads YSYEKL. This CDR3 spans 16 amino acids. The ends were cut back, 0 bases at V and 11 bases at J, with 17 bases in the middle. The CDR3 here is CASSQDRAGAYAPLHF. The CDR3 bases are TGCGCCAGCAGCCAAGATCGGGCAGGGGCTTATGCACCCCTCCACTTT.

The chain links TRBV6-1 to TRBJ1-1; TRBD1 agrees at 9 bases. Trimming removed 1 base from V and 8 bases from J; junction bases left unmatched: 2. The CDR3 is 13 residues long. The germline V gene encodes CDR1 MNHNS and CDR2 SASEGT. CDR3 in amino acids: CASSEEGTGEAFF. CDR3 DNA: TGTGCCAGCAGTGAAGAAGGGACAGGGGAAGCTTTCTTT.

The chain combines TRBV9 with TRBJ2-7; D is ambiguous. Germline V gene sequence: CDR1 SGDLS, CDR2 YYNGEE. With 2 bases removed from V and 6 bases from J, the gap between germline ends came to 12 bases. This CDR3 has 13 amino acids. The CDR3 loop is CASSVSPSFEQYF. As DNA, the CDR3 is TGTGCCAGCAGCGTTTCCCCTTCTTTCGAGCAGTACTTC.

The chain has TRBV7-8 and TRBJ2-2; perhaps TRBD1 as D (5 bases). The length of the CDR3 is 15 residues. Germline V gives CDR1 SGHVS, CDR2 FQNEAQ. V gave up 11 bases and J gave up 7 bases, with 23 bases separating them. CDR3 bases: TGTGCCGCCTTCCCGACAGACCTTACATACGGGGAGCTGTTTTTT. It encodes CAAFPTDLTYGELFF.

The chain couples TRBV5-1 to TRBJ2-3; D gene ambiguous. Trimming removed 5 bases from V and 0 bases from J, with 10 bases in between. This CDR3 region has 14 residues. Looked up from germline, CDR1 is SGHRS and CDR2 is YFSETQ. CDR3 protein: CASSSVLSTDTQYF. Here the CDR3 DNA reads TGCGCCAGCAGTAGTGTCCTTAGCACAGATACGCAGTATTTT.

The chain recombines TRBV19 with TRBJ1-5; weak D call: TRBD1 (6 bases). Per the germline V gene, CDR1 is LNHDA and CDR2 is SQIVND (reference sequence). The CDR3 is made up of 13 amino acids. The ends were cut back, 6 bases at V and 6 bases at J, with 12 bases in the middle. The CDR3 bases are TGTGCCAGTAGCGGGGGGCGGGGTCAGCCCCAGCATTTT. This gives the protein CASSGGRGQPQHF.

The CDR3 nucleotides are TGTGCCAGCAGAATGACAGGTGGGAACATTCAGTACTTC. Protein sequence: CASRMTGGNIQYF. The V and J genes are TRBV5-6 and TRBJ2-4, with D possibly TRBD1 on 6 matching bases. The germline V gene has CDR1 SGHDT and CDR2 YYEEEE. This CDR3 has 13 amino acids. V lost 5 bases and J 7 bases, leaving 13 bases between the germline ends.

CDR3 in amino acids: CASSLGAGMNSPLHF. The CDR3, as DNA: TGTGCCAGCAGCTTGGGGGCGGGCATGAATTCACCCCTCCACTTT. This chain uses TRBV5-6 with TRBJ1-6; D not certain. Germline V lookup: CDR1 SGHDT, CDR2 YYEEEE. This CDR3 has 15 residues. The V end lost 0 bases, the J end lost 7 bases, and 11 bases lay between the germline ends.

The J gene is TRBJ2-7, the V gene TRBV19, with a tentative D call TRBD2 (5 bases). Per the germline V gene, CDR1 is LNHDA and CDR2 is SQIVND (reference sequence). The CDR3 has 13 amino acids. Trimming pared 4 bases from V and 3 bases from J, leaving 10 bases between. In nucleotides, the CDR3 is TGTGCCAGTAGTACCACGGGGAACTACGAGCAGTACTTC. Encoded protein: CASSTTGNYEQYF.

The chain combines TRBV30 with TRBJ1-3; the D is unclear. Between the trimmed V and J ends, which lost 4 bases and 0 bases, there was a span of 7 bases. The CDR3 spans 13 residues. Germline-derived CDR1 and CDR2 are GTSNPN and SVGIG (reference sequence). CDR3 sequence: CAWKLTSGNTIYF. DNA of the CDR3: TGTGCCTGGAAACTCACCTCTGGAAACACCATATATTTT.

In its sample, this clone was seen once. The V gene is TRBV9, the J gene TRBJ2-7; 11 bases align to TRBD1. Germline values: CDR1 SGDLS, CDR2 YYNGEE. Germline trimming cut 0 bases from V and 3 bases from J; bases unmatched to any gene: 2. The CDR3 contains 15 residues. The CDR3 DNA reads as TGTGCCAGCAGCGTAGAGGGACAGGGGGACTACGAGCAGTACTTC. Translated, it gives CASSVEGQGDYEQYF.

V is TRBV9 and J is TRBJ1-2; D gene uncertain. The V end was cut by 4 bases, the J end by 3 bases, with 10 bases between. CDR1 is SGDLS, CDR2 YYNGEE, per germline. The CDR3 has 13 amino acids. The CDR3 DNA follows: TGTGCCAGCAGCCCCGGGTACCACTATGGCTACACCTTC. It is translated as CASSPGYHYGYTF.

The chain joins TRBV3-1 (or the pseudogene TRBV3-2) to TRBJ2-5; 8 positions agree with TRBD2. This CDR3 spans 16 amino acids. Germline CDR1 and CDR2: LGHDT and YNNKEL (reference sequence). The V segment lost 1 base and the J segment 3 bases; nucleotides outside the gene matches: 7. CDR3 bases: TGTGCCAGCAGCCAAGGGGAGGGAGCGGGGGAAGAGACCCAGTACTTC. The encoded protein is CASSQGEGAGEETQYF.

The chain combines TRBV2 with TRBJ1-2; no definite D call. The germline gives CDR1 SNHLY, CDR2 FYNNEI. The CDR3 is made up of 14 amino acids. V lost 5 bases to trimming and J lost 6 bases, with 16 bases between them. The DNA for the CDR3 is TGTGCCAGCAGTCCGCAGAACCTGGCGGATGGCTACACCTTC. Its protein product is CASSPQNLADGYTF.

This sequence joins TRBV29-1 and TRBJ1-2; D may be TRBD1 (6 bases). Trimming shortened V by 3 bases and J by 8 bases, and 13 bases separated the two germline ends. The CDR3 sequence is 12 residues long. The germline V gene has CDR1 SQVTM and CDR2 ANQGSEA. The CDR3 protein is CSVDGGDKGYTF. The CDR3 nucleotides are TGCAGCGTTGATGGGGGGGACAAAGGCTACACCTTC. The whole variable domain, filled in from reference TRBV29-1 and TRBJ1-2, reads SAVISQKPSRDICQRGTSLTIQCQVDSQVTMMFWYRQQPGQSLTLIATANQGSEATYESGFVIDKFPISRPNLTFSTLTVSNMSPEDSSIYLCSVDGGDKGYTFGSGTRLTVV.

This chain's CDR3 is CASSEMGGLGNQPQHF. CDR3 DNA sequence: TGTGCCAGCAGTGAGATGGGGGGATTAGGGAATCAGCCCCAGCATTTT. V gene TRBV6-4 combines with J gene TRBJ1-5, with D maybe TRBD1 (5 bases). Germline V gene data show CDR1 as MRHNA and CDR2 as SNTAGT. The CDR3 runs to 16 residues. V gave up 3 bases and J gave up 4 bases, with 16 bases separating them.

The CDR3: CASSPKLADGYTF. The CDR3 bases are TGTGCCAGCAGCCCCAAGCTGGCGGATGGCTACACCTTC. The V gene is TRBV5-4, the J gene TRBJ1-2, with D unclear. V lost 4 bases and J lost 6, with 13 bases in between. Per germline, CDR1 SGHNT and CDR2 YYREEE (reference sequence). This CDR3 region has 13 residues.

The rearrangement links TRBV5-1 to TRBJ1-3; weak D call: TRBD1 (5 bases). V was clipped by 2 bases and J by 1 base, with 13 bases between them. Germline-derived CDR1 and CDR2 are SGHRS and YFSETQ. This CDR3 is built from 16 residues. Here the CDR3 DNA reads TGCGCCAGCAGCTTAGCAGGGATTATATCTGGAAACACCATATATTTT. Residues: CASSLAGIISGNTIYF.

The chain is built from TRBV7-9 and TRBJ2-7; D possibly corresponds to TRBD1 (5 bases). The CDR3 is 13 residues long. The germline CDR1 and CDR2 sequences are SEHNR and FQNEAQ (reference sequence). V lost 10 bases, J lost 2 bases, and 15 bases lay in between. The CDR3 DNA reads as TGTGCCACCTCGGCGCAGGGTCCCTACGAGCAGTACTTC. This translates into CATSAQGPYEQYF.